This T cell receptor beta chain was captured by sequencing in a study of blood T cell repertoires in COVID-19. In the study overall: Some COVID-19 samples were acute and others convalescent; all came from the United States, Italy and Spain. T cells, B-cell-depleted T cells, or PBMCs supplied cDNA or gDNA.

Authors' methods: The authors estimated nucleated cell counts from reference gene primer amplification. Data came from immunoSEQ multiplex PCR; TCRdb stores just in-frame clones and leaves some out. That table furnishes V, J and clone size, whereas the DNA furnished D and trimming. The sample has under 140,000 clones, about 79% seen once. V lost 1 base and J lost 4; bases outside the gene matches: 3. Germline lookup yields CDR1 SGHAT and CDR2 FQNNGV. CDR3 length: 15 residues. This chain connects TRBV11-2 to TRBJ2-1; 8 nucleotides agree with TRBD2. The sample was peripheral blood. The TCR sequence derives from an elderly woman with active or convalescent COVID-19. CDR3 in amino acids: CASSLGAGAYNEQFF. The CDR3 DNA is TGTGCCAGCAGCTTAGGAGCGGGAGCATACAATGAGCAGTTCTTC.